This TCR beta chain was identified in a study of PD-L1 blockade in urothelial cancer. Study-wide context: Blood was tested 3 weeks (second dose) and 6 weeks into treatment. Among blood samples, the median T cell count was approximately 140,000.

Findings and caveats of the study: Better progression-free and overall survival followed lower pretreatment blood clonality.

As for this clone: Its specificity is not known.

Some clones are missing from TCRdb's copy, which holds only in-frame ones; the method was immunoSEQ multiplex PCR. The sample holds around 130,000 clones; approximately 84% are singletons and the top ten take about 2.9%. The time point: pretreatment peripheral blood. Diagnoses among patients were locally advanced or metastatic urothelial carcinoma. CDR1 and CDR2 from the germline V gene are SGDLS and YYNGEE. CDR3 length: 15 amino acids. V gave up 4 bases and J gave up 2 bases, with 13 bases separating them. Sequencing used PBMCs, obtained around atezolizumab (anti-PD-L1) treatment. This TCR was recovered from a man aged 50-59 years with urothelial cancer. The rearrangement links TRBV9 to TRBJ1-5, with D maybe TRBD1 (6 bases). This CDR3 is CASSRQGSRNQPQHF. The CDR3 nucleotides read TGTGCCAGCAGCCGTCAGGGGAGCCGCAATCAGCCCCAGCATTTT.